This T cell receptor beta chain was found in a study of HIV-infected children after antiretroviral therapy interruption. Whole-study context: Interruption-arm samples span weeks 0, 12, interruption end (24 or 48), and about 3 years post-study. Weeks 0, 48 and 150 were sampled under continuous treatment. Study observations and caveats: Naive CD4+ sequences overlapped less between time points once interruption began. Naive CD4+ Gini coefficient rose by interruption end, suggesting clonal expansion.

A 3' RACE protocol on RNA, with unique molecular identifiers, produced the TCR library. Each CDR3 protein gets one entry after TCRdb re-called the 3' RACE reads with MiXCR. The table has approximately 95,000 distinct CDR3 sequences, under 8% seen once. This clonotype was counted ten times or more. Its antigen is unidentified. The CDR3 totals 14 residues. Germline V gene sequence: CDR1 MNHNY, CDR2 SVGAGI (reference sequence). J gave up 3 bases and V 7 bases, and 8 bases lay outside the gene matches. Treatment in this sample: PENTA 11 planned treatment interruption arm or continuous ART arm. Sample: CD45RA+ CD4+ T cells from PBMCs, pooled from several time points, taken from a donor given antiretroviral therapy, either interrupted or continuous. Subset: naive CD4+ CD45RA+ CD45RO- T cells. The source is a pool of human donors with HIV. The rearrangement joins TRBV6-6 to TRBJ2-7; 8 nucleotides agree with TRBD1. The CDR3 nucleotides read TGTGCCAGCAATACCGGACAGGGCAACTACGAGCAGTACTTC. This encodes CASNTGQGNYEQYF.